The 20 T cell receptor beta chains reported below all come from one sample, sequenced in a study of human T cells and chemical hapten exposure. The time point: healthy volunteer bleed at 6 weeks. Unfractionated whole blood served as the source for total RNA extraction. TCRdb redid the calling of the RACE reads with MiXCR, one entry per CDR3 protein. The sample carries roughly 71,000 distinct CDR3 sequences, 5.5% to 7.5% recorded once. The sequenced sample consisted of whole blood. The receptors come from a female donor in good health. Some clones in this sample may be carry-over from other donors' samples.

This chain uses TRBV7-6 with TRBJ2-3; no clear D gene. V was pared by 1 base and J by 0 bases, with 14 bases between. Germline assignment: CDR1 SGHVS and CDR2 FNYEAQ. The CDR3 is 17 residues long. The CDR3 DNA reads TGTGCCAGCAGCTTAGGGTCCCTTAAAGCTAGCACAGATACGCAGTATTTT. This gives the protein CASSLGSLKASTDTQYF.

Turning to this clonotype: This may arise from a read error, as a much more abundant clone is one base away. The chain couples TRBV2 to TRBJ1-4, with 7 bases fitting TRBD1. This CDR3 has 16 residues. Looked up from germline, CDR1 is SNHLY and CDR2 is FYNNEI. Trimming took 7 bases from V and 7 from J; bases not matched to a gene: 15. CDR3 in amino acids: CASKSIGRQGIEKLFF. In DNA form, the CDR3 reads TGTGCCAGCAAAAGCATAGGTCGACAGGGTATTGAAAAACTGTTTTTT.

This clonotype was observed many times. The rearrangement uses TRBV7-3 and TRBJ2-1; D is perhaps TRBD2 (6 bases). Germline CDR1 is SGHTA and CDR2 is FQGTGA. Trimming cost V 2 bases and J 3 bases, with 14 bases left between them. CDR3 length: 16 residues. The CDR3 spells CASSLLSLASYNEQFF. The DNA of the CDR3 is TGTGCCAGCAGCTTACTGTCTCTAGCGAGCTACAATGAGCAGTTCTTC.

The rearrangement links TRBV28 to TRBJ2-7; either TRBD1 or TRBD2 may fit D (5 bases each). This CDR3 contains 14 residues. Germline-derived CDR1 and CDR2 are MDHEN and SYDVKM. V lost 7 bases and J 5 bases, leaving 18 bases between the germline ends. The CDR3: CASNPSGRRDEQYF. The CDR3 bases are TGTGCCAGCAACCCATCGGGACGACGCGACGAGCAGTACTTC.

The chain links TRBV6-5 to TRBJ1-4, with TRBD1 matching over 7 bases. Per the germline V gene, CDR1 is MNHEY and CDR2 is SVGAGI. This CDR3 is 15 amino acids long. The V segment lost 8 bases and the J segment 2 bases; nucleotides outside the gene matches: 8. CDR3 bases: TGTGCCAGCGGAAACAGGGGCTCGACTAATGAAAAACTGTTTTTT. This encodes CASGNRGSTNEKLFF.

Relative to its sample, this clonotype is medium-sized. The chain recombines TRBV6-5 with TRBJ2-3, with 8 nucleotides matching TRBD2. The J segment lost 7 bases and the V segment lost 6 bases, leaving 6 bases of the junction unmatched. The CDR3 runs 13 residues. Germline V CDR1 and CDR2: MNHEY, SVGAGI. Here the CDR3 DNA reads TGTGCCAGCAGGTCTAGCGGGCTACATACGCAGTATTTT. It codes for CASRSSGLHTQYF.

The CDR3 region is CASSPGPSPYEQYF. CDR3 DNA: TGTGCCAGCAGCCCAGGGCCCAGTCCCTACGAGCAGTACTTC. This chain links TRBV27 with TRBJ2-7, with D possibly being TRBD1 (5 bases). V lost 6 bases and J 2 bases, leaving 14 bases between the germline ends. CDR1 MNHEY and CDR2 SMNVEV come from the germline V gene (reference sequence). The CDR3 is 14 amino acids.

This clonotype appeared a few times. The chain has TRBV6-2 or TRBV6-3 and TRBJ2-3; D is perhaps TRBD2 (6 bases). Germline V gene data show CDR1 as MNHEY and CDR2 as SVGEGT. V was cut by 7 bases and J by 0 bases, with 20 bases left in between. The CDR3 length is 17 residues. CDR3 region: CASNDPYSEGSTDTQYF. The CDR3 DNA reads TGTGCCAGCAATGACCCGTATTCGGAGGGGAGCACAGATACGCAGTATTTT.

This clonotype showed up many times. The chain is built from TRBV28 and TRBJ2-2; D may be TRBD1 (5 bases). V was clipped by 3 bases and J by 5 bases, with 10 bases between them. CDR3 length: 14 amino acids. Germline V gene data show CDR1 as MDHEN and CDR2 as SYDVKM. CDR3 sequence: CASSLTGQTGELFF. CDR3 DNA sequence: TGTGCCAGCAGTTTGACCGGACAAACCGGGGAGCTGTTTTTT.

This chain links TRBV12-3 or TRBV12-4 with TRBJ1-1; D remains ambiguous. V lost 3 bases and J 6 bases, leaving 5 bases between the germline ends. This CDR3 spans 11 amino acids. The chain's CDR3 is CASSLFPEAFF. DNA for the CDR3: TGTGCCAGCAGTTTGTTTCCTGAAGCTTTCTTT.

The J gene is TRBJ2-1, the V gene TRBV27; D remains unclear. CDR3 length: 15 residues. Germline V gene data show CDR1 as MNHEY and CDR2 as SMNVEV (reference sequence). The V end was cut by 4 bases, the J end by 0 bases, with 10 bases between. Written as DNA, the CDR3 is TGTGCCAGCAGTTCGGCCTCCAGCTCCTACAATGAGCAGTTCTTC. Translation gives CASSSASSSYNEQFF.

This rearrangement joins TRBV14 to TRBJ1-4; D remains unclear. V lost 3 bases and J lost 0, with 11 bases in between. Germline CDR1 reads SGHDN; CDR2 reads FVKESK. This CDR3 is 16 amino acids long. CDR3 amino acids: CASSQFAPTTNEKLFF. CDR3 nucleotides: TGTGCCAGCAGCCAGTTTGCCCCTACAACTAATGAAAAACTGTTTTTT.

V is TRBV7-2 and J is TRBJ2-6; 7 bases agree with TRBD2. V trimming: 5 bases; J trimming: 1 base; junction bases outside the gene matches: 17. The length of the CDR3 is 20 residues. Germline lookup yields CDR1 SGHTA and CDR2 FQGNSA. The CDR3 bases are TGTGCCAGCAGCCCCCCCGTTGATAGCGGGTACTTATCTGGGGCCAACGTCCTGACTTTC. It yields the protein CASSPPVDSGYLSGANVLTF.

This clonotype was detected ten times or more. The genes are TRBV6-4 and TRBJ2-5; the match to TRBD1 covers 7 bases. Germline V gene sequence: CDR1 MRHNA, CDR2 SNTAGT. Trimming took 0 bases from V and 5 from J; bases not matched to a gene: 6. CDR3 length equals 15 residues. CDR3 sequence (DNA): TGTGCCAGCAGTGACTCGGTAGGGGGCATCGAGACCCAGTACTTC. This sequence encodes CASSDSVGGIETQYF.

This clonotype was seen more than once but under ten times. The chain is built from TRBV25-1 and TRBJ2-1; 8 bases match TRBD2. J was trimmed by 10 bases and V by 4 bases; bases with no gene match: 12. This CDR3 has 15 amino acids. Per the germline V gene, CDR1 is MGHDK and CDR2 is SYGVNS. CDR3 loop: CASSALQGLAWEQFF. Written as DNA, the CDR3 is TGTGCCAGCAGTGCACTCCAAGGACTAGCCTGGGAGCAGTTCTTC.

Many counts were recorded for this clonotype. The chain employs TRBV5-1 and TRBJ2-3; D remains unclear. The CDR3 sequence is 15 residues long. V was pared by 0 bases and J by 4 bases, with 12 bases between. Per the germline V gene, CDR1 is SGHRS and CDR2 is YFSETQ. The CDR3 loop is CASSLAPPGADTQYF. The CDR3 region has the DNA TGCGCCAGCAGCTTGGCCCCCCCCGGAGCAGATACGCAGTATTTT.

This clonotype was detected only a few times. This chain connects TRBV20-1 to TRBJ2-5; D remains unclear. V lost 0 bases, J lost 1 base, and 6 bases lay in between. This CDR3 is 13 amino acids long. In germline, CDR1 is DFQATT, CDR2 SNEGSKA (reference sequence). The CDR3 coding sequence is TGCAGTGCTAGAGAGGTCAGCCAAGAGACCCAGTACTTC. Translating gives CSAREVSQETQYF.

This clonotype was recorded at least ten times. The chain is built from TRBV29-1 and TRBJ2-3; D remains ambiguous. Germline loops: CDR1 SQVTM, CDR2 ANQGSEA. The length of the CDR3 is 15 residues. The V gene lost 0 bases and the J gene lost 0 bases, with 10 bases spanning the gap. As DNA, the CDR3 is TGCAGCGTTGAAGATGGGGTAAGGAGCACAGATACGCAGTATTTT. It encodes CSVEDGVRSTDTQYF.

The chain is built from TRBV2 and TRBJ2-3; the D gene is possibly TRBD1 (5 bases). Germline V CDR1 and CDR2: SNHLY, FYNNEI. The CDR3 consists of 14 residues. V was trimmed by 4 bases and J by 4 bases, leaving 12 bases between them. Here the CDR3 DNA reads TGTGCCAGCAGTGCGGACACCATCGCAGATACGCAGTATTTT. The encoded protein is CASSADTIADTQYF.

This rearrangement joins TRBV6-2 or TRBV6-3 to TRBJ2-2; D unclear. V was shortened by 5 bases and J by 5 bases, with 9 bases between the two germline ends. Germline V CDR1 and CDR2: MNHEY, SVGEGT. There are 13 residues in the CDR3. The CDR3 DNA sequence: TGTGCCAGCAGTGGGCCCTCTACCGGGGAGCTGTTTTTT. Its translation: CASSGPSTGELFF.